Listed here are 22 T cell receptor beta chains from one sample, sequenced in a study of T cells in Graves' hyperthyroidism and ophthalmopathy. Amplification of TCR beta CDR3 regions was performed using RNA transcripts as template. Carried out on the TCR CDR3, a first-round RT-PCR used the HTBI primer set. TCRdb recomputed calls from the multiplex PCR reads with MiXCR, one row per CDR3 protein. Altogether tens of thousands of distinct CDR3 sequences are present, about 50% being singletons, with the ten largest covering 5.5% to 8%. The specimen sequenced was blood. The source is a woman aged 50 to 60 with Graves' hyperthyroidism that later progressed to Graves' ophthalmopathy.

V gene TRBV12-3 or TRBV12-4 combines with J gene TRBJ2-2; no firm D call. The CDR3 spans 10 residues. V shed 3 bases and J shed 8 bases, with 1 base lying between them. The CDR3 loop is CASSLGELFF. The CDR3 DNA follows: TGTGCCAGCAGTTTGGGGGAGCTGTTTTTT.

In this sample, this clonotype turned up many times. The J gene is TRBJ2-3, the V gene TRBV5-1; TRBD2 aligns across 9 bases. CDR3 length: 15 amino acids. The V and J ends lost 5 bases and 2 bases, in that order; junction bases with no gene match: 6. Germline V gives CDR1 SGHRS, CDR2 YFSETQ. Written as DNA, the CDR3 is TGCGCCAGCAGTTTACTAGCGGGTTCCACAGATACGCAGTATTTT. Translated, it gives CASSLLAGSTDTQYF.

This clonotype was counted a few times. The chain uses TRBV4-1 and TRBJ2-1; 14 nucleotides agree with TRBD2. With V trimmed by 3 bases and J by 8 bases, 15 bases remained unmatched. The CDR3 has 19 residues. In germline, CDR1 is MGHRA, CDR2 YSYEKL. For the CDR3, the DNA is TGCGCCAGCAGCCAGAGGGGGCCGGGACTAGCGGGAGTAATCGATGAGCAGTTCTTC. Translating it yields CASSQRGPGLAGVIDEQFF.

This clonotype was recorded only once. A much larger clone is a single base away; this may be a read error. The chain recombines TRBV6-1 with TRBJ2-7; 8 bases match TRBD2. The CDR3 loop spans 15 amino acids. Germline V gene sequence: CDR1 MNHNS, CDR2 SASEGT. J was trimmed by 0 bases and V by 6 bases; bases with no gene match: 7. Written as DNA, the CDR3 is TGTGCCAGCAGCCCCAGCGGGAGAGGCTCCTACGAGCAGTACTTC. It translates to CASSPSGRGSYEQYF.

This clonotype was observed many times. V usage is TRBV6-5 and J usage is TRBJ1-4; weak D call: TRBD1 (6 bases). V dropped 9 bases and J dropped 5 bases, with 7 bases sitting between them. The CDR3 spans 11 residues. Germline V gene lookup returns CDR1 MNHEY and CDR2 SVGAGI. CDR3 region: CASGQNEKLFF. The CDR3 nucleotides are TGTGCCAGTGGACAGAATGAAAAACTGTTTTTT.

This clonotype was seen many times. A read error may explain this, as a much larger clone is one base away. No conserved phenylalanine or tryptophan is present at the end of the CDR3, so a read error is the likely explanation. The rearrangement uses TRBV5-4 and TRBJ2-5; possible D gene TRBD1, 6 bases. The germline CDR1 and CDR2 sequences are SGHNT and YYREEE (reference sequence). The ends were cut back, 3 bases at V and 4 bases at J, with 16 bases in the middle. This CDR3 is built from 15 residues. The CDR3 here is CASSSETGFRETQYL. DNA of the CDR3: TGTGCCAGCAGCTCTGAGACAGGTTTCAGAGAGACCCAGTACCTC.

The gene calls are TRBV20-1 and TRBJ2-7; 15 nucleotides line up with TRBD2. Germline loops: CDR1 DFQATT, CDR2 SNEGSKA (reference sequence). The CDR3 runs 12 residues. CDR3 nucleotide sequence: TGCAAAAAACCGGGACTAGCGGGAGGGCAGTACTTC. It translates to CKKPGLAGGQYF.

As for this clonotype: Relative to the germline gene, one junction end is altered; a read error may explain this. The chain couples TRBV24-1 to TRBJ1-4; TRBD1 aligns across 8 bases. The CDR3 contains 17 residues. Germline CDR1 and CDR2: KGHDR and SFDVKD. CDR3: CATSVWQGAEYGEKLFF. As DNA, the CDR3 is TGTGCCACTAGTGTGTGGCAGGGGGCGGAATATGGTGAAAAACTGTTTTTT.

Many counts were recorded for this clonotype. The chain joins TRBV9 to TRBJ2-3; D is undetermined. The CDR3 runs 14 residues. Germline V gives CDR1 SGDLS, CDR2 YYNGEE. V was cut by 0 bases and J by 6 bases, with 11 bases left in between. DNA for the CDR3: TGTGCCAGCAGCGTAGAAAGCGTCAAGGATACGCAGTATTTT. Its protein is CASSVESVKDTQYF.

CDR3 sequence reads: CASSPQGRGSSYEQYF. CDR3 nucleotide sequence: TGCGCCAGCAGTCCTCAGGGCAGGGGATCTTCCTACGAGCAGTACTTC. This chain uses TRBV10-2 with TRBJ2-7, with D possibly matching TRBD1 (6 bases). V was pared by 5 bases and J by 1 base, with 18 bases between. In germline, CDR1 is WSHSY, CDR2 SAAADI. CDR3 length: 16 amino acids.

The V gene is TRBV25-1, the J gene TRBJ2-7, with D possibly matching TRBD1 (6 bases). The CDR3 sequence is 16 residues long. The germline V gene has CDR1 MGHDK and CDR2 SYGVNS. Trimming removed 4 bases at V and 2 bases at J, with 18 bases between. The CDR3 loop reads CASSVSRQGTTYEQYF. Here the CDR3 DNA reads TGTGCCAGCAGTGTATCCCGGCAGGGGACGACCTACGAGCAGTACTTC.

This clonotype was seen ten or more times. The genes are TRBV5-1 and TRBJ2-1; 7 nucleotides agree with TRBD1. This CDR3 is 14 amino acids long. Looked up from germline, CDR1 is SGHRS and CDR2 is YFSETQ. J was trimmed by 5 bases and V by 4 bases; bases with no gene match: 6. The CDR3 DNA sequence: TGCGCCAGCAGCCAACAGGGGTTCAACAATGAGCAGTTCTTC. Amino acid sequence: CASSQQGFNNEQFF.

V and J are TRBV10-3 and TRBJ2-7; TRBD2 matches 14 bases. Germline V gene sequence: CDR1 ENHRY, CDR2 SYGVKD. The CDR3 runs to 15 residues. The CDR3 here is CAHPLAGLAGVEQYF. The CDR3, as DNA: TGTGCTCATCCCCTCGCGGGACTAGCGGGAGTTGAGCAGTACTTC.

The chain is built from TRBV7-2 and TRBJ1-6; D call uncertain. The CDR3 has 14 amino acids. In germline, CDR1 is SGHTA, CDR2 FQGNSA. Between the trimmed V and J ends, which lost 1 base and 10 bases, there was a span of 11 bases. CDR3 sequence reads: CASSLGPPGSPLHF. The CDR3 bases are TGTGCCAGCAGCTTAGGGCCGCCGGGCTCACCCCTCCACTTT.

Notes on this clonotype: A junction boundary mismatches the germline segment, possibly from a read error. V usage is TRBV10-3 and J usage is TRBJ1-2; D not certain. CDR1 and CDR2 from the germline V gene are ENHRY and SYGVKD. CDR3 length: 11 amino acids. For the CDR3, the DNA is TGTGCGATCAGCATAAACTATGGCTACACCTTC. It codes for CAISINYGYTF.

The chain couples TRBV6-4 to TRBJ2-7, with 8 bases identical to TRBD2. Germline V gives CDR1 MRHNA, CDR2 SNTAGT. The V gene end was trimmed by 3 bases and the J gene end by 6 bases; junction bases not matched to a gene: 4. This CDR3 region has 13 residues. The CDR3 DNA sequence: TGTGCCAGCAGTGAAACTAGCGGAGGCGAGCAGTACTTC. Amino acids: CASSETSGGEQYF.

The J gene is TRBJ1-2, the V gene TRBV7-9; no clear D. The CDR3 spans 13 residues. The germline CDR1 and CDR2 sequences are SEHNR and FQNEAQ (reference sequence). V was clipped by 1 base and J by 4 bases, with 7 bases between them. The CDR3 region is CASSLVGIYGYTF. CDR3 coding DNA: TGTGCCAGCAGCTTAGTGGGCATCTATGGCTACACCTTC.

The gene calls are TRBV10-3 and TRBJ1-6; no clear D gene. The V end lost 4 bases, the J end lost 7 bases, and 20 bases lay between the germline ends. CDR3 length: 17 amino acids. Germline loops: CDR1 ENHRY, CDR2 SYGVKD. DNA for the CDR3: TGTGCCATCAGTGCTAGAGGACTTGGGGATTGGAATTCACCCCTCCACTTT. As protein: CAISARGLGDWNSPLHF.

The chain joins TRBV7-6 to TRBJ2-2, with TRBD1 matching 8 bases. The CDR3 runs 11 residues. Germline CDR1 is SGHVS and CDR2 is FNYEAQ. V lost 5 bases to trimming and J lost 16 bases; unmatched junction nucleotides: 6. CDR3 amino acids: CASSLGGTGFF. The CDR3 bases are TGTGCCAGCAGCCTAGGCGGGACAGGGTTTTTT.

Concerning this clonotype itself: This CDR3 is missing its conserved last phenylalanine or tryptophan, likely due to a read error. V usage is TRBV14 and J usage is TRBJ2-2, with 13 bases fitting TRBD2. Germline CDR1 is SGHDN and CDR2 is FVKESK. This CDR3 spans 15 amino acids. In nucleotides, the CDR3 is TGTGACAGCAGCCAAGAGGGGACTAGCGGGAGGGAGCTGTTTTTA. Protein sequence: CDSSQEGTSGRELFL.

This clonotype was recorded many times. This chain connects TRBV5-4 to TRBJ2-2; D is possibly TRBD1 (5 bases). Trimming left V 4 bases short and J 5 bases short, with 9 bases between. The CDR3 is 13 residues long. The V gene's germline CDR1 is SGHNT and CDR2 YYREEE (reference sequence). The CDR3: CASSTKGTGELFF. The CDR3 region has the DNA TGTGCCAGCAGCACAAAGGGGACCGGGGAGCTGTTTTTT.

This chain joins TRBV5-1 and TRBJ2-3; D is possibly TRBD1 or TRBD2 (5 bases each). The V gene's germline CDR1 is SGHRS and CDR2 YFSETQ. This CDR3 is 13 amino acids long. Trimming pared 4 bases from V and 11 bases from J, leaving 17 bases between. DNA for the CDR3: TGCGCCAGCAGCCCCGACGTGGGGGATGAGCAGTATTTT. Its translation: CASSPDVGDEQYF. Looking up the rest from reference TRBV5-1 and TRBJ2-3 gives the full variable domain: KAGVTQTPRYLIKTRGQQVTLSCSPISGHRSVSWYQQTPGQGLQFLFEYFSETQRNKGNFPGRFSGRQFSNSRSEMNVSTLELGDSALYLCASSPDVGDEQYFGPGTRLTVL.